This T cell receptor beta chain is drawn from a study of regulatory T cells in long-lasting Graves disease (dated by TCRdb to the early 2020s). For the wider study: In the newly diagnosed Graves' disease group, patients had been taking antithyroid drugs for less than 3 months. Patients with persistent Graves' disease were compared with patients with newly diagnosed Graves' disease using TCR sequencing and RNA sequencing of peripheral blood. The study was registered as a clinical trial and conducted in China. A total of about 33 samples underwent TCR sequencing, from about 13 patients with persistent Graves' disease and approximately 20 patients with newly diagnosed Graves' disease.

The time point label corresponds to: newly diagnosed GD, antithyroid drugs for less than 3 months. For both TCR sequencing and RNA sequencing, RNA was extracted from PBMCs using TRIzol. The diagnosis of Graves' disease was made according to American Thyroid Association guidelines. Patients were recruited from an endocrinology department in Xi'an, China. Each patient gave 9 to 10 milliliters of peripheral blood, collected in an EDTA anticoagulant tube. PBMCs were isolated by Ficoll Paque Plus density gradient separation without further T cell sorting. RNA quality was checked with an Agilent 2100 Bioanalyzer and agarose gel, and concentration with a NanoDrop 2000. V loses 1 base, J loses 7 bases, and the germline ends lie 16 bases apart. From its cysteine to its phenylalanine, the CDR3 spans 14 amino acids. Only the CDR3 DNA stays, 42 bases, in frame from base 1. For CDR1 and CDR2, the germline V gene (reference sequence) lists DFQATT and SNEGSKA.

Paper-wide results and their limitations: Patients with persistent disease shared more public clonotypes (about 2,500) than newly diagnosed patients did (more than 900). Compared with newly diagnosed patients, patients with persistent Graves' disease had lower TCR Shannon entropy and fewer highly expanded clones, which suggests clonal expansion. The authors noted that the small sample size was a limitation that may lower accuracy. TRBV28, TRBJ1-2 and TRBJ2-5 were preferentially used in persistent disease, while TRBV20-1 and TRBJ2-1 were favored in newly diagnosed disease. The study examined only peripheral blood because the primary lesion, thyroid tissue, could not be accessed. Sequencing and analysis were limited to the TCR beta chain.

Libraries came from multiplex PCR. Reads for this sample came from an Illumina HiSeq 4000. To build TCR beta libraries, CDR3 regions were amplified by Arm-PCR using iRepertoire HTBI primers. PCR products were gel purified before sequencing. The study's own analysis went as follows. Gene usage analysis of CDR3 amino acid clonotypes used the 55 to 80 TRBV and 11 to 15 TRBJ segments found across samples. COPE and FqMerger were used to merge the filtered high-quality paired reads into contigs. BLAST was used to align contigs to IMGT TRBV, TRBD and TRBJ reference genes, with CDR3 defined following IMGT. Any clonotype with a frequency above 0.1% was counted as a highly expanded clone. Shannon entropy was used to measure repertoire diversity, and the Gini coefficient was used to measure V-J evenness. A clonotype found in more than one individual was treated as public. The public reads were quality trimmed at Q25 with fastp and then assembled into clones with MiXCR by TCRdb, keeping productive beta chains. Entries that share a CDR3 protein sequence are merged under the most common genes and DNA. The V and J calls reflect TCRdb's pipeline rather than the authors' work. This sample gives some 490,000 distinct CDR3 sequences in total; more than 10% of them show up just once. The top ten constitute around 9.3% of the sample.

There are many counts of this clonotype. Its antigen is unknown. Base qualities are missing; no much larger clone stands one base away. These data also featured in a second study, about T cells in Graves' hyperthyroidism and ophthalmopathy. As that second study puts it: Stable Graves' hyperthyroidism was defined as no progression to ophthalmopathy during 18 months of follow-up. Hyperthyroidism patients were newly diagnosed, with disease duration under 2 months, and aged 18 to 65 years. Patients with uncontrolled infections, other autoimmune diseases, pregnancy or lactation were excluded. Diagnoses were based on clinical symptoms, serum thyroxine and TRAb, thyroid ultrasound and orbital computed tomography. The TCR CDR3 was subjected to a first round of RT-PCR using the HTBI primer set and the Qiagen OneStep RT-PCR kit. Most expanded thyroid clonotypes (frequency above 0.001) were also detected in blood, a finding suggesting that blood repertoires may reflect thyroid immune responses. Ophthalmopathy was separated from stable hyperthyroidism by a 13 V-J signature model, with 85% to 90% sensitivity and 81% to 82% specificity obtained in cross-validation and 80%/75% obtained in testing. In validation, the model predicted progression to ophthalmopathy with approximately 71% sensitivity and less than 80% specificity, a median of 6.5 months before onset. To identify TCR V-J signatures that set the groups apart, the researchers used a discovery cohort of roughly 100 patients, made up of under 50 with Graves' ophthalmopathy and 55 to 65 with stable Graves' hyperthyroidism. Whether ophthalmopathy could be predicted prospectively was tested in an independent validation cohort made up of under 20 hyperthyroidism patients plus 17 patients who later progressed to ophthalmopathy. The 85 to 100 discovery patients were randomly split 7:3 into training and test sets. In several Graves' hyperthyroidism patients, the study also compared T-cell repertoires from thyroid tissue with T-cell repertoires from blood. After blood sampling, hyperthyroidism patients were treated with methimazole at a starting dose of 30 mg daily, and ophthalmopathy patients were treated with high-dose intravenous methylprednisolone. Libraries were constructed in a second round of multiplex PCR, after which size selection and purification were performed. Libraries were sequenced paired-end with 100 bp reads on an Illumina HiSeq2000. SOAPnuke was used to process the raw data, throwing out any read that contained adapters or uncalled bases, had a mean Phred below 15, or lacked an exact constant-primer or identifier match. High-quality paired reads were merged with COPE v1.2.5, and unique nucleotide sequences were defined as clonotypes. MiTCR v1.1 was used to align the clonotypes against IMGT TRBV, TRBD and TRBJ reference segments. The analysis included only V-J combinations with a frequency above 0.0001, which together covered 99% to 99.2% of the repertoires. A TCS score was defined as the ratio of F50 (clonal expansion) to E x V (chaos), with BLOSUM62-based TCRdist applied between CDR3 peptides within each V-J. Welch's t-statistics and random forest reduced around 510 V-J features to roughly 13, which were used in a naive Bayes classifier (R e1071). Sample size was not statistically predetermined, and investigators were not blinded to group allocation. TCR Vbeta CDR3 sequencing of roughly 140 peripheral blood samples (roughly 43 ophthalmopathy, 75 hyperthyroidism and approximately 17 progressor patients) is reported in the paper.

Sequenced here: peripheral blood mononuclear cells (PBMCs), sampled at new diagnosis, from a patient treated with antithyroid drugs. The rearranged chain carries TRBV20-1 and TRBJ1-1; TRBD1 is a possible D gene, resting on 5 matching bases. This clonotype was obtained from a woman under 40 with Graves disease. Donor details come from another sample of the same person, matched by shared clones. The encoded CDR3 is CSARGVGGGVEAFF. The bases read TGCAGTGCTAGAGGAGTCGGGGGAGGTGTTGAAGCTTTCTTT.